A single sample is the source of the 8 T cell receptor beta chains below, sequenced in a study of T cell responses to AZD1222 COVID-19 vaccine. Data came from immunoSEQ multiplex PCR; TCRdb stores just in-frame clones and leaves some out. The sample has about 140,000 clones; 92% are singletons. The material sequenced was peripheral blood, taken on day 0 of AZD1222 vaccination. These receptors all stem from an adult in good health.

The rearrangement joins TRBV10-3 to TRBJ2-1, with 7 bases aligning to TRBD1. Germline trimming cut 6 bases from V and 2 bases from J; bases unmatched to any gene: 7. CDR3 size: 15 residues. Looked up from germline, CDR1 is ENHRY and CDR2 is SYGVKD. CDR3 region: CAIRRDSTTYNEQFF. The DNA of the CDR3 is TGTGCCATCAGAAGGGACAGTACCACCTACAATGAGCAGTTCTTC.

The genes are TRBV3-1 (or the pseudogene TRBV3-2) and TRBJ1-1; D may be TRBD1 (5 bases). V was pared by 1 base and J by 6 bases, with 15 bases between. The germline V gene encodes CDR1 LGHDT and CDR2 YNNKEL (reference sequence). The CDR3 runs to 15 residues. This CDR3 reads CASSQVRGLSAEAFF. The CDR3 DNA follows: TGTGCCAGCAGCCAAGTTCGGGGGTTAAGCGCTGAAGCTTTCTTT.

This chain connects TRBV19 to TRBJ2-3; D is undetermined. CDR1 LNHDA and CDR2 SQIVND come from the germline V gene (reference sequence). CDR3 length: 13 residues. V shed 1 base and J shed 5 bases, with 7 bases lying between them. The CDR3 DNA reads TGTGCCAGTAGTATAGCTGGCGGAGATACGCAGTATTTT. Residues: CASSIAGGDTQYF.

This clone appeared a single time. The chain links TRBV28 to TRBJ1-5; 8 nucleotides agree with TRBD1. The CDR3 is 16 residues long. Germline V gene lookup returns CDR1 MDHEN and CDR2 SYDVKM. V dropped 4 bases and J dropped 0; count of bases not matched to a gene: 5. The CDR3 nucleotides read TGTGCCAGCAGTTCGACAGGGGCGAGTAGCAATCAGCCCCAGCATTTT. As protein: CASSSTGASSNQPQHF. Based on the CDR3 plus reference TRBV28 and TRBJ1-5, the full variable domain is DVKVTQSSRYLVKRTGEKVFLECVQDMDHENMFWYRQDPGLGLRLIYFSYDVKMKEKGDIPEGYSVSREKKERFSLILESASTNQTSMYLCASSSTGASSNQPQHFGDGTRLSIL.

CDR3 bases: TGTGCCAGCAGCCCAAGGACTAGCGGGAGGGAGTACCAAGAGACCCAGTACTTC. Translating it yields CASSPRTSGREYQETQYF. The gene calls are TRBV7-2 and TRBJ2-5; 15 bases are a match to TRBD2. In germline, CDR1 is SGHTA, CDR2 FQGNSA. This CDR3 contains 18 residues. J lost 0 bases, V lost 5 bases, and 7 bases had no gene match.

V is TRBV9 and J is TRBJ1-4; D is perhaps TRBD1 (5 bases). The CDR3 has 15 amino acids. V was cut by 3 bases and J by 8 bases, with 17 bases left in between. The germline gives CDR1 SGDLS, CDR2 YYNGEE. CDR3 amino acids: CASSAQAGIGEKLFF. CDR3 DNA: TGTGCCAGCAGCGCTCAAGCAGGGATAGGCGAAAAACTGTTTTTT.

The chain is built from TRBV27 and TRBJ2-7; D gene uncertain. Germline V gives CDR1 MNHEY, CDR2 SMNVEV (reference sequence). The length of the CDR3 is 12 residues. Trimming cost V 3 bases and J 5 bases, with 8 bases left between them. Here the CDR3 DNA reads TGTGCCAGCAGTTTTGGACCGGACGAGCAGTACTTC. This encodes CASSFGPDEQYF.

The chain links TRBV11-2 to TRBJ1-6; D remains ambiguous. This CDR3 has 15 amino acids. The V gene lost 5 bases and the J gene lost 6 bases, with 14 bases spanning the gap. Germline CDR1 is SGHAT and CDR2 is FQNNGV. Here the CDR3 DNA reads TGTGCCAGCAGCCCACCCGACATGAGTAATTCACCCCTCCACTTT. Translating gives CASSPPDMSNSPLHF.